The next 10 T cell receptor beta chains were all read from a single sample in a study of a mutant IDH1 vaccine in newly diagnosed glioma. Time point reported: week 35, safety follow-up. Every vaccination contained 300 ug of the mutant IDH1 20-mer peptide and was paired with topical imiquimod. These TCRs' antigens remain unknown. Assay used: immunoSEQ multiplex PCR; TCRdb lists only in-frame clones, some missing. Of 30,000 to 40,000 clones detected, roughly 75% appear once; the ten largest clones hold approximately 3%. Specimen: PBMCs, collected from a glioma patient whose treatment included an IDH1 peptide vaccine. These TCRs come from a man in his forties or fifties with glioma. Some clones in this sample may be carry-over from other donors' samples.

This chain joins TRBV9 and TRBJ2-3; 11 bases fit TRBD2. The CDR3 spans 16 residues. Unmatched junction bases numbered 10, after V lost 5 bases and J lost 5 bases. Looked up from germline, CDR1 is SGDLS and CDR2 is YYNGEE. CDR3 loop: CASRSMTSGAVDTQYF. CDR3 nucleotides: TGTGCCAGCAGATCTATGACTAGCGGGGCAGTAGATACGCAGTATTTT.

V gene TRBV19 combines with J gene TRBJ1-1, with 12 bases fitting TRBD1. Germline trimming cut 5 bases from V and 6 bases from J; bases unmatched to any gene: 7. CDR1 and CDR2 from the germline V gene are LNHDA and SQIVND (reference sequence). The CDR3 totals 15 residues. CDR3 sequence reads: CASSLPGQGASEAFF. CDR3 DNA: TGTGCCAGTAGTCTCCCGGGACAGGGGGCGTCTGAAGCTTTCTTT.

The rearrangement links TRBV2 to TRBJ1-5, with D uncertain. CDR1 is SNHLY, CDR2 FYNNEI, per germline. Trimming took off 3 bases at V and 0 bases at J, with 9 bases between the two ends. This CDR3 spans 15 amino acids. Here the CDR3 DNA reads TGTGCCAGCAGTGATGTGTCTTATAGCAATCAGCCCCAGCATTTT. This gives the protein CASSDVSYSNQPQHF. Full variable domain (remainder filled in from reference TRBV2 and TRBJ1-5): EPEVTQTPSHQVTQMGQEVILRCVPISNHLYFYWYRQILGQKVEFLVSFYNNEISEKSEIFDDQFSVERPDGSNFTLKIRSTKLEDSAMYFCASSDVSYSNQPQHFGDGTRLSIL.

The J gene is TRBJ2-2, the V gene TRBV19, with 8 bases identical to TRBD1. CDR3 length equals 16 residues. J gave up 3 bases and V 6 bases, and 9 bases lay outside the gene matches. Germline V gene sequence: CDR1 LNHDA, CDR2 SQIVND (reference sequence). CDR3: CASRILDREYTGELFF. Here the CDR3 DNA reads TGTGCCAGTAGGATCCTGGACAGGGAGTACACCGGGGAGCTGTTTTTT.

This chain uses TRBV10-3 with TRBJ1-2; 7 bases agree with TRBD1. This CDR3 contains 21 residues. Trimming removed 0 bases from V and 4 bases from J; junction bases left unmatched: 23. Germline-derived CDR1 and CDR2 are ENHRY and SYGVKD. CDR3 sequence: CAISESVPGQVDGGNFYGYTF. The DNA of the CDR3 is TGTGCCATCAGTGAGTCGGTTCCAGGACAGGTGGACGGAGGAAACTTCTATGGCTACACCTTC.

The rearrangement links TRBV7-9 to TRBJ1-5; D may be TRBD1 (6 bases). The V gene's germline CDR1 is SEHNR and CDR2 FQNEAQ (reference sequence). This CDR3 is built from 12 residues. The ends were cut back, 4 bases at V and 6 bases at J, with 7 bases in the middle. The CDR3 DNA reads as TGTGCCAGCAGCTCGACAGGTCAGCCCCAGCATTTT. Amino acid sequence: CASSSTGQPQHF.

The chain links TRBV5-1 to TRBJ1-2; 10 positions agree with TRBD1. Germline CDR1 SGHRS, CDR2 YFSETQ. Trimming removed 4 bases from V and 6 bases from J; junction bases left unmatched: 9. CDR3 length equals 15 residues. The CDR3 loop reads CASSVSGTGVDGYTF. In nucleotides, the CDR3 is TGCGCCAGCAGCGTTTCCGGGACAGGGGTAGATGGCTACACCTTC.

The chain employs TRBV7-2 and TRBJ1-1; 12 positions match TRBD1. This CDR3 has 17 residues. Germline assignment: CDR1 SGHTA and CDR2 FQGNSA. With V trimmed by 2 bases and J by 2 bases, 6 bases remained unmatched. CDR3 DNA: TGTGCCAGCAGCTTACCCCCAGGGACAGGGGGCAACACTGAAGCTTTCTTT. Translating gives CASSLPPGTGGNTEAFF.

The chain is built from TRBV6-1 and TRBJ2-7; maybe TRBD1 (5 bases). Trimming removed 6 bases from V and 10 bases from J, with 13 bases in between. This CDR3 spans 11 amino acids. In germline, CDR1 is MNHNS, CDR2 SASEGT. The CDR3 loop is CASSVDRRQYF. The CDR3 DNA reads TGTGCCAGCAGCGTTGACAGAAGACAGTACTTC.

V and J are TRBV10-3 and TRBJ1-1; 9 bases line up with TRBD1. The CDR3 has 15 residues. The germline gives CDR1 ENHRY, CDR2 SYGVKD. Unmatched junction bases numbered 3, after V lost 2 bases and J lost 2 bases. Here the CDR3 reads CAISEGTGLNTEAFF. CDR3 bases: TGTGCCATCAGTGAGGGGACAGGGTTAAACACTGAAGCTTTCTTT.